This T cell receptor beta chain appears in the sequencing data of a study of CXCR3-negative and CXCR3-positive naive CD8 T cells. General study results and limits: For CXCR3-positive naive cells, TRB CDR3s were more hydrophobic than those of CXCR3-negative naive cells.

Libraries were UMI-labeled 5' RACE TRB cDNA. No DNA is given; TCRdb re-called the 5' RACE reads and lists each CDR3 protein once. With 150,000 or so distinct CDR3 sequences in the sample, the ten largest clones hold approximately 0.5%. About this clonotype: The antigen remains undetermined.

The CDR3 extends over 15 amino acids. Germline values: CDR1 SNHLY, CDR2 FYNNEI. This clonotype was sampled from a human donor in good health. Some clones in this sample may be carry-over from other donors' samples. Sequences were obtained from naive CXCR3+ CD8+ T cells from blood. The subset here: CD45RO-CCR7+CD27+CD95- naive CD8+ T cells expressing CXCR3 (TNR3+). V gene TRBV2 combines with J gene TRBJ2-1. The CDR3 spells CASSEAGPQNNEQFF.